The clone carrying this T cell receptor beta chain has more than one count but fewer than ten. The sample originates from a study of blood T cell repertoires in COVID-19. In the study overall: T cells, B-cell-depleted T cells, or PBMCs supplied cDNA or gDNA.

Produced via immunoSEQ multiplex PCR; TCRdb's table is partial and in-frame only. This sample yields under 250,000 clones, of which about 88% are seen a single time; approximately 0.66% belongs to the top ten. Per the germline V gene, CDR1 is SGDLS and CDR2 is YYNGEE. The CDR3 covers 14 residues. The trim removed 4 bases at V and 3 bases at J, leaving 4 bases unmatched. The source is a middle-aged man with acute or convalescent COVID-19. The sequenced sample consisted of peripheral blood. The chain employs TRBV9 and TRBJ1-3; 7 bases line up with TRBD1. CDR3 bases: TGTGCCAGCAGCACCTACAGGGGTGGAAACACCATATATTTT. This gives the protein CASSTYRGGNTIYF.